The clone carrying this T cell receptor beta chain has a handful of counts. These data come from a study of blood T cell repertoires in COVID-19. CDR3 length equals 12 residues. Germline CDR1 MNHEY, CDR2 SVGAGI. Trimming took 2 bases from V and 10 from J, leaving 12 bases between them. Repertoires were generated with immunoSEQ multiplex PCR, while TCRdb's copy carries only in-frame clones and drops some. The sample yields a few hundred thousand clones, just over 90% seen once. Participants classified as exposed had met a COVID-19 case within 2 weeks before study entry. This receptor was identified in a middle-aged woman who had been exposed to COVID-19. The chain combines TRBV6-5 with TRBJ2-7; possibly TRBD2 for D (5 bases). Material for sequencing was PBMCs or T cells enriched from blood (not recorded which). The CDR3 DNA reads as TGTGCCAGCAGTTACAACGAGGGCAGACAGTACTTC. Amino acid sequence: CASSYNEGRQYF.